This entry describes one T cell receptor beta chain. Libraries were prepared by immunoSEQ multiplex PCR; TCRdb keeps only in-frame clonotypes and omits some of them. The data show about 320,000 clones, more than 85% seen once. The data were obtained in a study of blood T cell repertoires in COVID-19. Study context: Sample material is recorded as cDNA or gDNA derived from T cells, B-cell-depleted T cells, or PBMCs.

Membership in each cohort depended on participant-reported clinical history. V lost 3 bases, J lost 2 bases, and 4 bases stayed unmatched. The V gene's germline CDR1 is LNHDA and CDR2 SQIVND (reference sequence). The CDR3 loop spans 14 amino acids. The origin of this receptor is a woman aged 25 to 39 who had been exposed to COVID-19. The chain is built from TRBV19 and TRBJ2-7, with 7 nucleotides matching TRBD2. The source material was PBMCs or T cells enriched from blood (not recorded which). The CDR3 DNA reads as TGTGCCAGTAGTATGGCGAGCGGGGCCTACGAGCAGTACTTC. It encodes CASSMASGAYEQYF. Full variable domain (remainder filled in from reference TRBV19 and TRBJ2-7): DGGITQSPKYLFRKEGQNVTLSCEQNLNHDAMYWYRQDPGQGLRLIYYSQIVNDFQKGDIAEGYSVSREKKESFPLTVTSAQKNPTAFYLCASSMASGAYEQYFGPGTRLTVT.